Given below is one TCR beta chain in context. The sample comes from a study of CD8 T cells in Susac syndrome. The V and J ends lost 7 bases and 2 bases respectively, with 12 bases between them. Germline V lookup: CDR1 LNHDA, CDR2 SQIVND (reference sequence). The CDR3 runs 15 residues. Reverse transcription used about 0.45 to 1 ug RNA and random hexamers. Across 54 Vbeta and 13 Jbeta, TCR beta CDR3 was amplified with immunoSEQ multiplex PCR. TCRdb fed the immunoSEQ multiplex PCR reads into MiXCR, producing one record per CDR3 protein. This sample has 130,000 to 150,000 distinct CDR3 sequences, with 94% found just once. Healthy donors constituted the control group, matched for age and sex.

The rearrangement links TRBV19 to TRBJ2-6; D perhaps matches TRBD1 (6 bases). Sequenced: CD4+ T cells from PBMCs. The TCR comes from a human donor in good health. The CDR3 DNA is TGTGCCAGTACACAGGGATCCCCTGGGGCCAACGTCCTGACTTTC. It is translated as CASTQGSPGANVLTF.